Following are 26 T cell receptor beta chains from one sample sequenced in a study of T-cell memory formation after mild COVID-19. From the 5' RACE reads, TCRdb called clonotypes with MiXCR, one entry per CDR3 protein. There are more than 35,000 distinct CDR3 sequences in the sample; roughly 9.8% occur only once, and 12% lies in the top ten. Material: PBMCs or a T cell subset sorted from them (not recorded which). The receptors were gathered from an adult woman who had mild COVID-19 (a few samples of this study predate the infection). Cell type and time point are not known.

This clonotype occurred many times. The chain carries TRBV7-9 and TRBJ2-3; TRBD1 or TRBD2 may be the D gene (6 bases each). Deletions cut 5 bases from V and 3 bases from J, with 15 bases between. CDR1 is SEHNR, CDR2 FQNEAQ, per germline (reference sequence). The CDR3 has 15 amino acids. CDR3 DNA sequence: TGTGCCAGCAGCGCACGGGGGCGCGGGACAGATACGCAGTATTTT. Protein: CASSARGRGTDTQYF.

This chain joins TRBV24-1 and TRBJ1-4, with no clear D. Deletions cut 10 bases from V and 8 bases from J, with 22 bases between. This CDR3 has 15 residues. In germline, CDR1 is KGHDR, CDR2 SFDVKD. CDR3 loop: CATSASDNTGEKLFF. In DNA, the CDR3 is TGTGCCACATCCGCGAGTGATAATACGGGCGAAAAACTGTTTTTT.

This chain links TRBV21-1 with TRBJ2-1; the table assigns TRBD1, which was not confirmed against the DNA. TRBV21-1 is a documented pseudogene. This CDR3 is built from 15 residues. The CDR3 nucleotides are TGTGCCAGCAGCAAAGTCGGGACAGGGAGAAATGAGCAGTTCTTC. Its protein is CASSKVGTGRNEQFF.

This clonotype showed up many times. The V gene is TRBV29-1, the J gene TRBJ2-1; 10 nucleotides match TRBD2. V was pared by 4 bases and J by 4 bases, with 10 bases of the junction left unmatched. Germline V gene lookup returns CDR1 SQVTM and CDR2 ANQGSEA. This CDR3 is 16 amino acids long. This CDR3 is CSVGLAGALGYNEQFF. For the CDR3, the DNA is TGCAGCGTTGGGCTAGCGGGAGCTTTGGGTTACAATGAGCAGTTCTTC.

The chain combines TRBV12-3 or TRBV12-4 with TRBJ1-2, with 8 bases identical to TRBD1. Unmatched junction bases numbered 10, after V lost 7 bases and J lost 6 bases. The CDR3 is 14 amino acids. Here the CDR3 reads CASTLQQGADGYTF. DNA of the CDR3: TGTGCCAGCACCTTACAGCAGGGGGCCGATGGCTACACCTTC.

There are a few counts of this clonotype. J is TRBJ1-3 and V is TRBV20-1, with D perhaps matching TRBD1 (5 bases). Germline loops: CDR1 DFQATT, CDR2 SNEGSKA (reference sequence). The CDR3 totals 14 residues. Between the trimmed V and J ends, which lost 6 bases and 9 bases, there was a span of 21 bases. Here the CDR3 DNA reads TGCAGTGCCCAAGTAGGCAGTGCCGGGGGCACCATATATTTT. Translation: CSAQVGSAGGTIYF.

V and J are TRBV12-3 or TRBV12-4 and TRBJ2-7; D possibly uses TRBD1 or TRBD2 (5 bases each). The CDR3 runs 13 residues. The ends were cut back, 5 bases at V and 5 bases at J, with 13 bases in the middle. Written as DNA, the CDR3 is TGTGCCAGCAGTCTTCGGGGCTTCGACGAGCAGTACTTC. It encodes CASSLRGFDEQYF.

This clonotype was seen a handful of times. This chain uses TRBV20-1 with TRBJ1-1; D ambiguous. The CDR3 runs to 11 residues. Germline values: CDR1 DFQATT, CDR2 SNEGSKA (reference sequence). V was cut by 5 bases and J by 1 base, with 5 bases left in between. The CDR3 sequence: CSAERNTEAFF. CDR3 bases: TGCAGTGCTGAAAGGAACACTGAAGCTTTCTTT.

This clonotype was seen repeatedly, ten times or more. The chain couples TRBV12-3 or TRBV12-4 to TRBJ1-2, with D maybe TRBD1 (6 bases). The CDR3 is made up of 15 amino acids. Between the trimmed V and J ends, which lost 3 bases and 2 bases, there was a span of 13 bases. CDR3 sequence reads: CASSFRTDLNYGYTF. CDR3 nucleotide sequence: TGTGCCAGCAGTTTTAGGACAGATCTAAACTATGGCTACACCTTC.

This clonotype occurred many times. The rearrangement joins TRBV7-2 to TRBJ1-3, with D uncertain. CDR1 and CDR2 from the germline V gene are SGHTA and FQGNSA. V lost 1 base to trimming and J lost 0 bases, with 7 bases between them. This CDR3 spans 15 amino acids. This chain's CDR3 is CASSLDGSSGNTIYF. CDR3 nucleotides: TGTGCCAGCAGCTTAGACGGGAGCTCTGGAAACACCATATATTTT.

This clonotype came up many times. This sequence joins TRBV12-3 or TRBV12-4 and TRBJ1-1; D unclear. The CDR3 totals 14 residues. Trimming took 10 bases from V and 0 from J, leaving 15 bases between them. The CDR3 DNA follows: TGTGCCACTGGGATCGGGCGGATGAACACTGAAGCTTTCTTT. Amino acid sequence: CATGIGRMNTEAFF.

The genes are TRBV21-1 and TRBJ1-2. TRBV21-1 is a listed pseudogene. There are 15 residues in the CDR3. In nucleotides, the CDR3 is TGTGCCAGCAGCAAAGAAGAGGGCTTGCACTATGGCTACACCTTC. Residues: CASSKEEGLHYGYTF.

The rearrangement joins TRBV14 to TRBJ2-7; TRBD1 aligns across 8 bases. Germline CDR1 is SGHDN and CDR2 is FVKESK. The CDR3 totals 14 residues. V lost 3 bases to trimming and J lost 5 bases; unmatched junction nucleotides: 6. The CDR3 region has the DNA TGTGCCAGCAGCCAGGTCCAGGGGGCAGACGAGCAGTACTTC. Amino acid sequence: CASSQVQGADEQYF.

The CDR3 is CAFEGGQAKSTEAFF. The CDR3 nucleotides read TGTGCCTTCGAAGGGGGGCAAGCTAAATCCACTGAAGCTTTCTTT. The gene calls are TRBV2 and TRBJ1-1; possible D gene TRBD1, 6 bases. Germline lookup yields CDR1 SNHLY and CDR2 FYNNEI. The V gene lost 11 bases and the J gene lost 4 bases, with 23 bases spanning the gap. CDR3 size: 15 residues.

This clonotype appeared many times. The J gene is TRBJ2-2, the V gene TRBV12-3 or TRBV12-4, with D unresolved. CDR3 length: 14 residues. Trimming stripped 6 bases from V and 1 base from J, with 9 bases between. The chain's CDR3 is CASSRVRNTGELFF. Here the CDR3 DNA reads TGTGCCAGCAGCCGGGTCAGGAACACCGGGGAGCTGTTTTTT.

The chain uses TRBV7-3 and TRBJ2-5; TRBD2 might be the D (6 bases). Between the trimmed V and J ends, which lost 5 bases and 2 bases, there was a span of 15 bases. The CDR3 consists of 15 residues. The germline CDR1 and CDR2 sequences are SGHTA and FQGTGA. The CDR3: CASSPSLGGQETQYF. The CDR3 nucleotides read TGTGCCAGCAGCCCCTCTTTGGGGGGTCAAGAGACCCAGTACTTC.

This clonotype was counted at least ten times. The chain joins TRBV12-3 or TRBV12-4 to TRBJ2-3, with D possibly TRBD2 on 5 matching bases. The ends were cut back, 3 bases at V and 0 bases at J, with 13 bases in the middle. The CDR3 is made up of 16 amino acids. CDR3 in amino acids: CASSFPERNSTDTQYF. DNA of the CDR3: TGTGCCAGCAGTTTCCCCGAGCGGAATAGCACAGATACGCAGTATTTT.

In this sample, this clonotype turned up many times. The chain employs TRBV27 and TRBJ2-7, with D perhaps TRBD1 (5 bases). With 6 bases removed from V and 2 bases from J, the gap between germline ends came to 17 bases. Germline loops: CDR1 MNHEY, CDR2 SMNVEV (reference sequence). This CDR3 contains 15 residues. For the CDR3, the DNA is TGTGCCAGCAGAAGGCTCGCAGGGATCGCCTACGAGCAGTACTTC. The encoded protein is CASRRLAGIAYEQYF.

This rearrangement joins TRBV7-8 to TRBJ1-1, with TRBD1 identical over 7 bases. Per germline, CDR1 SGHVS and CDR2 FQNEAQ. The CDR3 consists of 17 residues. The V segment lost 1 base and the J segment 3 bases; nucleotides outside the gene matches: 11. The CDR3 sequence: CASSLVSTGVSHTEAFF. CDR3 bases: TGTGCCAGCAGCTTAGTAAGCACAGGGGTCTCTCACACTGAAGCTTTCTTT.

This clonotype came up a few times. This chain links TRBV4-1 with TRBJ1-1; possibly TRBD1 for D (5 bases). The length of the CDR3 is 15 residues. Germline V gene sequence: CDR1 MGHRA, CDR2 YSYEKL. Trimming left V 6 bases short and J 1 base short, with 15 bases between. CDR3 amino acids: CASSPGTGRNTEAFF. CDR3 DNA: TGCGCCAGCAGTCCCGGGACTGGCCGGAACACTGAAGCTTTCTTT.

This clonotype was seen only a few times. The J gene is TRBJ1-2, the V gene TRBV5-1; TRBD1 aligns across 9 bases. The CDR3 sequence is 15 residues long. Unmatched junction bases numbered 10, after V lost 7 bases and J lost 3 bases. In germline, CDR1 is SGHRS, CDR2 YFSETQ. CDR3 sequence reads: CASRAAGQGHYGYTF. In DNA form, the CDR3 reads TGCGCCAGCCGGGCTGCGGGACAGGGCCACTATGGCTACACCTTC. Filled out from reference TRBV5-1 and TRBJ1-2, the complete variable domain reads KAGVTQTPRYLIKTRGQQVTLSCSPISGHRSVSWYQQTPGQGLQFLFEYFSETQRNKGNFPGRFSGRQFSNSRSEMNVSTLELGDSALYLCASRAAGQGHYGYTFGSGTRLTVV.

This clonotype was recorded many times. The chain carries TRBV5-1 and TRBJ2-5; 8 bases align to TRBD2. The germline gives CDR1 SGHRS, CDR2 YFSETQ. The CDR3 totals 16 residues. Trimming at V came to 0 bases and at J to 2 bases, leaving 6 bases not matched to a gene. CDR3 sequence (DNA): TGCGCCAGCAGCTTGGATGGGACTAGGGTTCAAGAGACCCAGTACTTC. This encodes CASSLDGTRVQETQYF.

The chain uses TRBV15 and TRBJ1-2; D may be TRBD1 (6 bases). V lost 4 bases to trimming and J lost 5 bases, with 20 bases between them. The length of the CDR3 is 16 residues. From germline, CDR1 is LNHNV and CDR2 YYDKDF (reference sequence). The CDR3 bases are TGTGCCACCAGCATCGGGGCGGCAGGGGAGAAGTATGGCTACACCTTC. It translates to CATSIGAAGEKYGYTF.

J is TRBJ1-2 and V is TRBV7-3, with D possibly being TRBD1 (5 bases). The ends were cut back, 5 bases at V and 6 bases at J, with 19 bases in the middle. CDR1 is SGHTA and CDR2 is FQGTGA in the germline V gene. The CDR3 runs to 15 residues. The chain's CDR3 is CASSSYRSAVDGYTF. The CDR3 DNA sequence: TGTGCCAGCAGCAGTTACAGGTCAGCTGTTGATGGCTACACCTTC.

This clonotype was detected only a few times. CDR3 coding DNA: TGTGCCAGCTCCAAGGGACAGCTGAACACTGAAGCTTTCTTT. Translating gives CASSKGQLNTEAFF. The J gene is TRBJ1-1, the V gene TRBV18; 7 positions agree with TRBD1. Trimming cost V 6 bases and J 0 bases; bases outside gene matches: 4. Germline-derived CDR1 and CDR2 are KGHSH and LQKENI. The length of the CDR3 is 14 residues. The whole variable domain, remainder taken from reference TRBV18 and TRBJ1-1, is NAGVMQNPRHLVRRRGQEARLRCSPMKGHSHVYWYRQLPEEGLKFMVYLQKENIIDESGMPKERFSAEFPKEGPSILRIQQVVRGDSAAYFCASSKGQLNTEAFFGQGTRLTVV.

The chain combines TRBV4-3 with TRBJ2-2, with D perhaps TRBD2 (5 bases). Trimming took 2 bases from V and 4 from J, leaving 11 bases between them. CDR1 is LGHNA and CDR2 is YSLEER in the germline V gene. This CDR3 spans 15 amino acids. DNA for the CDR3: TGCGCCAGCAGCCAAAGGGAGATGGGCACCGGGGAGCTGTTTTTT. Protein sequence: CASSQREMGTGELFF.